This T cell receptor (beta chain) derives from a study of CD8 T cells in Susac syndrome. Study-level points and caveats: The CD4+ T cell repertoires, which came from Susac syndrome patients, showed no sign of clonal expansion.

Random hexamers were used to reverse transcribe an amount of 0.5 to 1 ug RNA. TCR beta CDR3 was amplified by immunoSEQ covering 54 Vbeta and 13 Jbeta. TCRdb reprocessed the immunoSEQ multiplex PCR reads with MiXCR, giving one entry per CDR3 protein. This sample has 120,000 or so distinct CDR3 sequences, with just over 95% found just once. CD8+ and CD4+ blood T cells underwent TCR beta sequencing. Concerning this clonotype: The antigen is not known.

The sample consisted of CD4+ T cells from PBMCs. This clonotype was obtained from a human donor with Susac syndrome.

In DNA form, the CDR3 reads TGTGCCTGGAGGGCAGTCTACAATGAGCAGTTCTTC. Its protein product is CAWRAVYNEQFF. The rearrangement joins TRBV30 to TRBJ2-1; D not certain. The V end lost 3 bases, the J end lost 3 bases, and 6 bases lay between the germline ends. CDR1 GTSNPN and CDR2 SVGIG come from the germline V gene (reference sequence). The CDR3 consists of 12 residues.